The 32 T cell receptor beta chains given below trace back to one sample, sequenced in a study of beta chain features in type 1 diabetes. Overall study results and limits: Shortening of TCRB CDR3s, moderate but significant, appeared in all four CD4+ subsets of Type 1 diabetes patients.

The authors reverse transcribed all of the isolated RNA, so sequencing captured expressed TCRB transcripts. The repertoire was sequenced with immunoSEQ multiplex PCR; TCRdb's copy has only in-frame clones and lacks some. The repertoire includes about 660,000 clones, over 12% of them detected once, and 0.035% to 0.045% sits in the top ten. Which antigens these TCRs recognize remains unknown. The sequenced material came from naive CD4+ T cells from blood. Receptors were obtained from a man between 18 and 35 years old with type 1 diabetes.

The CDR3 DNA reads TGTGCCAGCAGCGGGGGGACTTCGAACACTGAAGCTTTCTTT. Its protein product is CASSGGTSNTEAFF. The genes are TRBV7-2 and TRBJ1-1; possibly TRBD1 for D (5 bases). Trimming took off 5 bases at V and 1 base at J, with 11 bases between the two ends. CDR3 length equals 14 residues. CDR1 is SGHTA, CDR2 FQGNSA, per germline.

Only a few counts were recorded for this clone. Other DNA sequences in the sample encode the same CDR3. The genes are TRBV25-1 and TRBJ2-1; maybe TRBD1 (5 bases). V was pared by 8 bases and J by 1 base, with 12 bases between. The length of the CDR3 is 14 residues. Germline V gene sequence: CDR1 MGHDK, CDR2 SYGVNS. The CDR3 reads CASRPSGSYNEQFF. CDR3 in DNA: TGTGCCAGCCGACCTTCAGGGTCCTACAATGAGCAGTTCTTC.

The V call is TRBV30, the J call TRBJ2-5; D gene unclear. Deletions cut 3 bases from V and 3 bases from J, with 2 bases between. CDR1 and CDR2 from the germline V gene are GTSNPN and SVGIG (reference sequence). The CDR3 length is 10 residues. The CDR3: CAWREETQYF. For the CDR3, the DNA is TGTGCCTGGAGGGAAGAGACCCAGTACTTC. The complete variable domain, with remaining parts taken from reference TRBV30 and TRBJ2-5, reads SQTIHQWPATLVQPVGSPLSLECTVEGTSNPNLYWYRQAAGRGLQLLFYSVGIGQISSEVPQNLSASRPQDRQFILSSKKLLLSDSGFYLCAWREETQYFGPGTRLLVL.

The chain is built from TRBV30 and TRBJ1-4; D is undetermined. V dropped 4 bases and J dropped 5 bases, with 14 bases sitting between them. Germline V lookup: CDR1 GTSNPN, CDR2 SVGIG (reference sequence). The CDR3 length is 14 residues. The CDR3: CAWTQGAGNEKLFF. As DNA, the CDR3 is TGTGCCTGGACTCAAGGCGCAGGAAATGAAAAACTGTTTTTT.

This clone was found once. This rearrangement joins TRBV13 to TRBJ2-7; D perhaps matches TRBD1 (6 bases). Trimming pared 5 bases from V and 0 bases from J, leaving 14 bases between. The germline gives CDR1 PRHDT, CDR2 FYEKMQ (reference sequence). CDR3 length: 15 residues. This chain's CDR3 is CASSLREGVSYEQYF. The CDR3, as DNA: TGTGCCAGCAGCCTGAGAGAGGGGGTCTCCTACGAGCAGTACTTC.

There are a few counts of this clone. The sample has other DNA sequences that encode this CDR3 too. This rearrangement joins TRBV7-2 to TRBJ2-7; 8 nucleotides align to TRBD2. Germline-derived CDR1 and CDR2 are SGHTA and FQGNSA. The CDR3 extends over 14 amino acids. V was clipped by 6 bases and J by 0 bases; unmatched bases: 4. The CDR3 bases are TGTGCCAGCAGTCCCAGCGGGAGCTCCTACGAGCAGTACTTC. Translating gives CASSPSGSSYEQYF.

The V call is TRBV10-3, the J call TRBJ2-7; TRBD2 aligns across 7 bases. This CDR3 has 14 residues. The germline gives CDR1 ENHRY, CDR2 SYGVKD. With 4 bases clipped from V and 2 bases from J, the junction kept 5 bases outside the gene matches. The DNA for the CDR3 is TGTGCCATCAGTGTTCGGCTAGCGGCCTACGAGCAGTACTTC. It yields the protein CAISVRLAAYEQYF.

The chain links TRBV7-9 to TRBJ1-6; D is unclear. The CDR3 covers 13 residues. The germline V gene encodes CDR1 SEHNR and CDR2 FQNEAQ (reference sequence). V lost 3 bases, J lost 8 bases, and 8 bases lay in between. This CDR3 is CASSFQRDSPLHF. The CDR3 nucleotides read TGTGCCAGCAGCTTTCAGCGTGATTCACCCCTCCACTTT. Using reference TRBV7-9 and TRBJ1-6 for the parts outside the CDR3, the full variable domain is DTGVSQNPRHKITKRGQNVTFRCDPISEHNRLYWYRQTLGQGPEFLTYFQNEAQLEKSRLLSDRFSAERPKGSFSTLEIQRTEQGDSAMYLCASSFQRDSPLHFGNGTRLTVT.

The CDR3 protein is CASSRQSNFPNTGELFF. The CDR3 nucleotides read TGTGCCAGCAGCCGCCAAAGTAATTTCCCGAACACCGGGGAGCTGTTTTTT. This chain connects TRBV9 to TRBJ2-2; unclear D gene. There are 17 residues in the CDR3. V was shortened by 4 bases and J by 0 bases, with 16 bases between the two germline ends. CDR1 is SGDLS and CDR2 is YYNGEE in the germline V gene. The full variable domain, with the rest looked up from reference TRBV9 and TRBJ2-2, is DSGVTQTPKHLITATGQRVTLRCSPRSGDLSVYWYQQSLDQGLQFLIQYYNGEERAKGNILERFSAQQFPDLHSELNLSSLELGDSALYFCASSRQSNFPNTGELFFGEGSRLTVL.

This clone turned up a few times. CDR3 in DNA: TGTGCCAGCAGCCGCGTAAACACTGAAGCTTTCTTT. It translates to CASSRVNTEAFF. The V call is TRBV7-9, the J call TRBJ1-1; D remains ambiguous. Germline loops: CDR1 SEHNR, CDR2 FQNEAQ (reference sequence). This CDR3 spans 12 amino acids. Trimming shortened V by 5 bases and J by 2 bases, and 6 bases separated the two germline ends.

The CDR3 here is CASSLRGRGPQHF. The CDR3 DNA sequence: TGTGCCAGCAGCCTCAGGGGGCGAGGGCCCCAGCATTTT. This sequence joins TRBV9 and TRBJ1-5; 8 bases are shared with TRBD1. Germline V CDR1 and CDR2: SGDLS, YYNGEE. Trimming removed 4 bases from V and 9 bases from J; junction bases left unmatched: 6. CDR3 length: 13 residues.

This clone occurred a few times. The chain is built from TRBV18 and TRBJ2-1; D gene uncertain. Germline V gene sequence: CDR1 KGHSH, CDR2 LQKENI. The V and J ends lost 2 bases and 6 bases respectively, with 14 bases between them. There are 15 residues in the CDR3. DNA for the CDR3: TGTGCCAGCTCACCATTCGACGCGGCCTCCAATGAGCAGTTCTTC. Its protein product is CASSPFDAASNEQFF.

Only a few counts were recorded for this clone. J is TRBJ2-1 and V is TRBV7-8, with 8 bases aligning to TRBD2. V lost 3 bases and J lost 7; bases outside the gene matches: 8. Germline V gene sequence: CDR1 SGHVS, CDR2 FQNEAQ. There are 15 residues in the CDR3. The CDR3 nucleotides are TGTGCCAGCAGCTTGCGGGGGGTAGCGTGGAATGAGCAGTTCTTC. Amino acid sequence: CASSLRGVAWNEQFF. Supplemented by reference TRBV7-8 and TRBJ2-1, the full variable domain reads GAGVSQSPRYKVAKRGQDVALRCDPISGHVSLFWYQQALGQGPEFLTYFQNEAQLDKSGLPSDRFFAERPEGSVSTLKIQRTQQEDSAVYLCASSLRGVAWNEQFFGPGTRLTVL.

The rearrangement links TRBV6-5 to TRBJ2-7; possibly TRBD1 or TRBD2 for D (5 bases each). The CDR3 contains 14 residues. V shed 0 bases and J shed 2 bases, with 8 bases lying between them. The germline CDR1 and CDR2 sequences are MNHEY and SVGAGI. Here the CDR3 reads CASSYSRDPYEQYF. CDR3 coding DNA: TGTGCCAGCAGTTACTCCAGGGACCCCTACGAGCAGTACTTC.

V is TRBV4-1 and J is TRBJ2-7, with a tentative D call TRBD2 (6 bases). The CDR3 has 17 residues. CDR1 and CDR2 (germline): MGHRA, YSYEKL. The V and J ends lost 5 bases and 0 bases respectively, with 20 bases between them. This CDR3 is CASSSQAGTQSSYEQYF. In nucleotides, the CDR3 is TGCGCCAGCAGCTCGCAGGCGGGGACGCAAAGCTCCTACGAGCAGTACTTC.

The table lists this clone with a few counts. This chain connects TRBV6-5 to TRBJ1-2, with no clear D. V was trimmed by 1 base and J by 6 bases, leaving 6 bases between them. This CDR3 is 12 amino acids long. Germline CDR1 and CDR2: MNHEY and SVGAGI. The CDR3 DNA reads TGTGCCAGCAGTTACTTGGGAGATGGCTACACCTTC. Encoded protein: CASSYLGDGYTF.

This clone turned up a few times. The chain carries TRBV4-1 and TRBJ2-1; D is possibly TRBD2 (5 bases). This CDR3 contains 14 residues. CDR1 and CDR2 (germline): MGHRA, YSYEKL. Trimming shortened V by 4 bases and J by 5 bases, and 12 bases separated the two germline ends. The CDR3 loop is CASSPRTGDNEQFF. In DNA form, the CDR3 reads TGCGCCAGCAGCCCGCGAACCGGGGACAATGAGCAGTTCTTC.

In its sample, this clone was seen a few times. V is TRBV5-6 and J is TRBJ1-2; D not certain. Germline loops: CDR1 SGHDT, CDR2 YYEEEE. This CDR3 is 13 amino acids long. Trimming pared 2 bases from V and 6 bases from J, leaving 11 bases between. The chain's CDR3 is CASSFKTSDGYTF. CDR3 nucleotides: TGTGCCAGCAGCTTTAAGACGTCTGATGGCTACACCTTC.

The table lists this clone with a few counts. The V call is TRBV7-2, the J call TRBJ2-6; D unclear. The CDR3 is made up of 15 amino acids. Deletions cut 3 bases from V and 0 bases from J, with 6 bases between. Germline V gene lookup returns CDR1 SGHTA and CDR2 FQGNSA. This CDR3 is CASSFRGSGANVLTF. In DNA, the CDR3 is TGTGCCAGCAGCTTTAGAGGCTCTGGGGCCAACGTCCTGACTTTC.

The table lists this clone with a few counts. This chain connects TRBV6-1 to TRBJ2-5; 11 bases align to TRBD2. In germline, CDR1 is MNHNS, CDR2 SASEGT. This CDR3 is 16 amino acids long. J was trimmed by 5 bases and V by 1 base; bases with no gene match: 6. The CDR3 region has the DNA TGTGCCAGCAGTGAAGTATCTAGCGGGGGGAGGGAGACCCAGTACTTC. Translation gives CASSEVSSGGRETQYF.

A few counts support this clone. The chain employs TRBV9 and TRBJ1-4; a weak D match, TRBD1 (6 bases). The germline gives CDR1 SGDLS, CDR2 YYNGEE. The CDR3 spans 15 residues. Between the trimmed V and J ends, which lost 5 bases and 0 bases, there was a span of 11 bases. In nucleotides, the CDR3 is TGTGCCAGCAGTTCACAGGGAGCAACTAATGAAAAACTGTTTTTT. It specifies CASSSQGATNEKLFF. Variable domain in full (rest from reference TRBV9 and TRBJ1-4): DSGVTQTPKHLITATGQRVTLRCSPRSGDLSVYWYQQSLDQGLQFLIQYYNGEERAKGNILERFSAQQFPDLHSELNLSSLELGDSALYFCASSSQGATNEKLFFGSGTQLSVL.

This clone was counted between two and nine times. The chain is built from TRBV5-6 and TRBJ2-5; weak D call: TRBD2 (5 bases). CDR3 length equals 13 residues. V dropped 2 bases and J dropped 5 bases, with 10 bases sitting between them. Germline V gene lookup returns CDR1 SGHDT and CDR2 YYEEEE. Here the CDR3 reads CASSFTSEETQYF. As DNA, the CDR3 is TGTGCCAGCAGCTTCACTAGTGAGGAGACCCAGTACTTC.

The CDR3 protein is CASRSDRGDNQPQHF. The CDR3 DNA is TGTGCCAGCAGGTCTGACAGGGGCGACAATCAGCCCCAGCATTTT. V and J are TRBV28 and TRBJ1-5, with TRBD1 identical over 8 bases. CDR3 length: 15 amino acids. V dropped 6 bases and J dropped 3; count of bases not matched to a gene: 7. Germline V lookup: CDR1 MDHEN, CDR2 SYDVKM.

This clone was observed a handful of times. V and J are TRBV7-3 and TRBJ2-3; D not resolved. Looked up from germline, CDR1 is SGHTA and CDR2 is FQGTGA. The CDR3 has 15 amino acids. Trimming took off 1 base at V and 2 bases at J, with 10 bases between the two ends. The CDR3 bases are TGTGCCAGCAGCTTAAAGGGTGGAGCCACAGATACGCAGTATTTT. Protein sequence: CASSLKGGATDTQYF. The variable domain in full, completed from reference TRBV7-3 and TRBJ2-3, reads GAGVSQTPSNKVTEKGKYVELRCDPISGHTALYWYRQSLGQGPEFLIYFQGTGAADDSGLPNDRFFAVRPEGSVSTLKIQRTERGDSAVYLCASSLKGGATDTQYFGPGTRLTVL.

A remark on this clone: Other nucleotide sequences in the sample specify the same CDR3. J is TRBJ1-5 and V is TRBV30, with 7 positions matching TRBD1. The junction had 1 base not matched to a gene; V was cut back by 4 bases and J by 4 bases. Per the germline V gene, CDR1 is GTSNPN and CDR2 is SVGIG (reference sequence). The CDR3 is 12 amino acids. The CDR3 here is CAWTRGNQPQHF. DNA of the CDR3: TGTGCCTGGACCAGGGGGAATCAGCCCCAGCATTTT. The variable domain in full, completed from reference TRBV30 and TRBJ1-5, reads SQTIHQWPATLVQPVGSPLSLECTVEGTSNPNLYWYRQAAGRGLQLLFYSVGIGQISSEVPQNLSASRPQDRQFILSSKKLLLSDSGFYLCAWTRGNQPQHFGDGTRLSIL.

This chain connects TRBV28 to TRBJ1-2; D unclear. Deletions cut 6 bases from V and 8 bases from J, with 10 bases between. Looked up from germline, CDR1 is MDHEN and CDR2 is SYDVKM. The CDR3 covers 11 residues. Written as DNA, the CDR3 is TGTGCCAGCAGCCGCGGGGAGGGCTACACCTTC. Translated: CASSRGEGYTF.

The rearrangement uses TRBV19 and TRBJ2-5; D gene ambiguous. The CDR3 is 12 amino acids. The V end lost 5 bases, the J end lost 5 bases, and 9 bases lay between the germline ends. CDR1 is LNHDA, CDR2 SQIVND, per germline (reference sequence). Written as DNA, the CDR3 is TGTGCCAGTAGTGCACAGCGTGAGACCCAGTACTTC. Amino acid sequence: CASSAQRETQYF. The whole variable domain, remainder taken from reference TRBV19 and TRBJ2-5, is DGGITQSPKYLFRKEGQNVTLSCEQNLNHDAMYWYRQDPGQGLRLIYYSQIVNDFQKGDIAEGYSVSREKKESFPLTVTSAQKNPTAFYLCASSAQRETQYFGPGTRLLVL.

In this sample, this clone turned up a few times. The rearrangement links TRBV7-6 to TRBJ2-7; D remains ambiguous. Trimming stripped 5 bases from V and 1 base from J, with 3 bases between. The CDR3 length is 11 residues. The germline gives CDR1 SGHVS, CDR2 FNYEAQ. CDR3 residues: CASSNSYEQYF. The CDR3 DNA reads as TGTGCCAGCAGCAATTCCTACGAGCAGTACTTC.

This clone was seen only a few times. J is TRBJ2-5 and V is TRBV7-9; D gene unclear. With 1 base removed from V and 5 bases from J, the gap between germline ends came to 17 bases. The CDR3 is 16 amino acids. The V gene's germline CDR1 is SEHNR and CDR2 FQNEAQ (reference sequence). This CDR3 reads CASSLVGTRAVETQYF. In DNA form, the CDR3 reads TGTGCCAGCAGCTTAGTTGGCACAAGGGCCGTGGAGACCCAGTACTTC.

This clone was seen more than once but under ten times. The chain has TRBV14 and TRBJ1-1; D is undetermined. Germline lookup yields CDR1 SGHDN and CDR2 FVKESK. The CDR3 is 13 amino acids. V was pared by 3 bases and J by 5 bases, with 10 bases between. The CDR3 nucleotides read TGTGCCAGCAGCCACCGCCGGGTGACTGAAGCTTTCTTT. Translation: CASSHRRVTEAFF.

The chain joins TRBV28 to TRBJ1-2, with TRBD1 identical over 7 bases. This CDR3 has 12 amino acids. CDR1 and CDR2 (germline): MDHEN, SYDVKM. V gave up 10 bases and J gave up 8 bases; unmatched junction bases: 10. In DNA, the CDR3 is TGTGCCACCGAAAAAGGGGGCTGGGGCTACACCTTC. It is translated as CATEKGGWGYTF.

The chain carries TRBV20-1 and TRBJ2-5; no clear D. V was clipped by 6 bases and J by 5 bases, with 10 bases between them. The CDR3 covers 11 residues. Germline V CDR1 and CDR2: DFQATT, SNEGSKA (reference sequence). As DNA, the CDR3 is TGCAGTGCCCAGTATCGGGAGACCCAGTACTTC. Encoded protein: CSAQYRETQYF.